The TCR beta chain under discussion was sequenced for a study of blood T cell repertoires in COVID-19 (dated by TCRdb to 2018 to 2021). With regard to the full study: Samples from collaborators originated in the United States, Italy and Spain and spanned both the acute and convalescent phases of COVID-19. The prospective study material was composed of cDNA or gDNA derived from T cells, B-cell-depleted T cells, or PBMCs. The repertoires were made available in a free public database intended to serve as a resource for research on the immune response to SARS-CoV-2. The dataset comprised deeply sampled blood TCRbeta repertoires from subjects exposed to, actively infected with, or recovered from COVID-19. Samples were obtained from the ongoing ImmuneRACE study (first 160 participants) and from over a thousand subjects provided by 6 global collaborators. HLA class I and class II types, where available, came from metadata supplied by the sample provider rather than from assay-based typing. Nearly every sample came with metadata listing a de-identified subject ID, COVID-19 status, age in years and sex. Study-wide conclusions, independent of this receptor: How much clinical and demographic metadata was included differed by source and by participant, and the metadata was provided uncurated.

The CDR3 runs 14 amino acids, cysteine and phenylalanine included. The CDR3 DNA has 42 bases and is translated from base 1. V is cut by 2 bases and J by 2 bases, and the space between the germline ends is 9 bases. Via the germline V gene, CDR1 is KGHSH and CDR2 LQKENI. As concerns this clone: The antigen this receptor binds is unknown. Base-call qualities are not available, and no considerably larger clone is one nucleotide away.

Samples from volunteer blood donors who had recovered from COVID-19 were contributed by a second Seattle source. Each collaborating institution followed its own protocols to collect whole blood in K2EDTA tubes. For TCRbeta analysis, collaborator samples were shipped as frozen whole blood, as isolated PBMCs, or as DNA extracted from either sample type. The immunoSEQ Assay, a bias-controlled multiplex PCR, was used to amplify TCRbeta CDR3 regions from genomic DNA. The original pipeline was this. The number of nucleated cells in each sample was estimated from the amplification of reference gene primers within the assay. Sequence reads were collapsed and filtered to measure the absolute abundance of every unique TCRbeta CDR3 rearrangement. For each sample, productive Simpson clonality was calculated as the square root of Simpson's diversity index over productive rearrangements. TCRdb re-hosts the immuneACCESS table, in-frame sequences only. Its copies lack some clones; in the studies checked, an unresolved V gene accounts for under half of them, and the cause for the rest is not known. The V and J calls and clone size come from that table; D and trimming were worked out from the DNA. Here the sample has approximately 240,000 clones; more than 65% occur a single time. 1.2% to 1.5% of the sample lies in the top ten.

The chain was built from TRBV18 and TRBJ1-2; the best D guess is TRBD1, with 5 bases matching. The source is a woman in her 40s who had recovered from COVID-19. Sequencing used peripheral blood. DNA sequence: TGTGCCAGCTCACCAGTGGACAACAACTATGGCTACACCTTC. Its protein product is CASSPVDNNYGYTF. Full variable domain (CDR3 extended with the reference TRBV18 and TRBJ1-2 proteins): NAGVMQNPRHLVRRRGQEARLRCSPMKGHSHVYWYRQLPEEGLKFMVYLQKENIIDESGMPKERFSAEFPKEGPSILRIQQVVRGDSAAYFCASSPVDNNYGYTFGSGTRLTVV.